These 16 T cell receptor beta chains were all obtained from the same sample, sequenced in a study of blood T cell repertoires in COVID-19. Profiled with immunoSEQ multiplex PCR; TCRdb holds only in-frame clones, not every one. The data show 210,000 or so clones, about 85% seen once. The sample comprised peripheral blood. These receptors were obtained from a woman between 18 and 30 years old who had recovered from COVID-19.

The rearrangement links TRBV27 to TRBJ1-1; the D gene is possibly TRBD1 (5 bases). Germline assignment: CDR1 MNHEY and CDR2 SMNVEV (reference sequence). The V gene lost 0 bases and the J gene lost 5 bases, with 16 bases spanning the gap. The CDR3 is 16 residues long. CDR3 residues: CASSLSIPGGRTEAFF. CDR3 in DNA: TGTGCCAGCAGTTTATCGATCCCCGGGGGAAGGACTGAAGCTTTCTTT.

The V gene is TRBV27, the J gene TRBJ2-3, with D possibly being TRBD1 (6 bases). Germline assignment: CDR1 MNHEY and CDR2 SMNVEV (reference sequence). V was pared by 3 bases and J by 2 bases, with 12 bases between. This CDR3 spans 15 amino acids. CDR3 region: CASSFSGQTTDTQYF. In nucleotides, the CDR3 is TGTGCCAGCAGTTTCTCGGGACAAACCACAGATACGCAGTATTTT.

The rearrangement links TRBV3-1 (or the pseudogene TRBV3-2) to TRBJ2-1; 8 nucleotides line up with TRBD2. CDR1 is LGHDT and CDR2 is YNNKEL in the germline V gene (reference sequence). Trimming at V came to 2 bases and at J to 6 bases, leaving 3 bases not matched to a gene. The CDR3 is made up of 14 amino acids. The CDR3 here is CASSQTGTSNEQFF. The CDR3, as DNA: TGTGCCAGCAGCCAAACCGGGACTAGCAATGAGCAGTTCTTC.

V and J are TRBV19 and TRBJ2-7; 9 positions agree with TRBD1. CDR1 and CDR2 (germline): LNHDA, SQIVND (reference sequence). Germline trimming cut 10 bases from V and 6 bases from J; bases unmatched to any gene: 13. The CDR3 length is 14 residues. The CDR3, as DNA: TGTGCCACCTCGAAGCGGGACAGGGCGGTCGAGCAGTACTTC. It translates to CATSKRDRAVEQYF.

The V gene is TRBV29-1, the J gene TRBJ1-4; D is unclear. In germline, CDR1 is SQVTM, CDR2 ANQGSEA. V was cut by 3 bases and J by 5 bases, with 16 bases left in between. This CDR3 has 15 residues. The CDR3 loop is CSVEDGLSTNEKLFF. The CDR3 coding sequence is TGCAGCGTTGAGGACGGACTTAGTACAAATGAAAAACTGTTTTTT.

The chain links TRBV10-2 to TRBJ2-3; 10 positions agree with TRBD2. With 3 bases clipped from V and 4 bases from J, the junction kept 10 bases outside the gene matches. This CDR3 comprises 17 residues. In germline, CDR1 is WSHSY, CDR2 SAAADI. The CDR3 sequence is CASSDPSSGRRADTQYF. The CDR3 bases are TGCGCCAGCAGTGATCCTTCTAGCGGGAGAAGGGCAGATACGCAGTATTTT.

J is TRBJ2-5 and V is TRBV4-1, with a possible D match to TRBD1 (5 bases). The CDR3 has 15 residues. CDR1 and CDR2 (germline): MGHRA, YSYEKL. Trimming took off 3 bases at V and 2 bases at J, with 13 bases between the two ends. CDR3 bases: TGCGCCAGCAGCCATTCCTGGACAAAACAAGAGACCCAGTACTTC. Encoded protein: CASSHSWTKQETQYF.

The chain joins TRBV2 to TRBJ2-3; TRBD2 matches 13 bases. With 4 bases clipped from V and 3 bases from J, the junction kept 4 bases outside the gene matches. CDR3 length: 16 amino acids. Per germline, CDR1 SNHLY and CDR2 FYNNEI. DNA for the CDR3: TGTGCCAGCAGTGTACTAGCGGGAGGGGGGACAGATACGCAGTATTTT. Protein sequence: CASSVLAGGGTDTQYF.

The chain recombines TRBV7-6 with TRBJ2-3, with a weak D call TRBD2 (6 bases). V was pared by 2 bases and J by 5 bases, with 14 bases between. Germline CDR1 and CDR2: SGHVS and FNYEAQ. This CDR3 comprises 15 residues. In nucleotides, the CDR3 is TGTGCCAGCAGCTTACCGGGACTCACCCTAGATACGCAGTATTTT. Translating gives CASSLPGLTLDTQYF.

The chain uses TRBV19 and TRBJ1-5; TRBD1 agrees at 8 bases. CDR3 length: 16 amino acids. With V trimmed by 2 bases and J by 6 bases, 9 bases remained unmatched. The V gene's germline CDR1 is LNHDA and CDR2 SQIVND (reference sequence). The CDR3 bases are TGTGCCAGTAGTATAAGGGAGGGGACAGGAGGTCAGCCCCAGCATTTT. Its translation: CASSIREGTGGQPQHF.

This chain joins TRBV15 and TRBJ1-5; D gene uncertain. CDR3 length equals 16 residues. V was cut by 5 bases and J by 3 bases, with 17 bases left in between. From germline, CDR1 is LNHNV and CDR2 YYDKDF (reference sequence). The chain's CDR3 is CATSGPVGGFNQPQHF. As DNA, the CDR3 is TGTGCCACCAGCGGCCCGGTCGGAGGGTTCAATCAGCCCCAGCATTTT.

This clone was counted a few times. The rearrangement joins TRBV25-1 to TRBJ2-7; TRBD1 is a possible D gene (6 bases). The germline CDR1 and CDR2 sequences are MGHDK and SYGVNS. Trimming took off 1 base at V and 5 bases at J, with 12 bases between the two ends. The CDR3 sequence is 14 residues long. The CDR3 region is CASSELGSGDEQYF. The CDR3 DNA reads as TGTGCCAGCAGTGAATTAGGTTCAGGGGACGAGCAGTACTTC.

CDR3 residues: CASSSPQGHTEAFF. CDR3 DNA sequence: TGCGCCAGCAGCAGCCCACAGGGGCACACTGAAGCTTTCTTT. The chain has TRBV5-1 and TRBJ1-1, with TRBD1 identical over 7 bases. This CDR3 region has 14 residues. Trimming took 4 bases from V and 3 from J; bases not matched to a gene: 6. CDR1 SGHRS and CDR2 YFSETQ come from the germline V gene. The full variable domain, its missing parts supplied by reference TRBV5-1 and TRBJ1-1, is KAGVTQTPRYLIKTRGQQVTLSCSPISGHRSVSWYQQTPGQGLQFLFEYFSETQRNKGNFPGRFSGRQFSNSRSEMNVSTLELGDSALYLCASSSPQGHTEAFFGQGTRLTVV.

The gene calls are TRBV19 and TRBJ2-3; TRBD2 matches at 10 bases. Germline lookup yields CDR1 LNHDA and CDR2 SQIVND (reference sequence). This CDR3 is built from 14 residues. V lost 6 bases to trimming and J lost 7 bases; unmatched junction nucleotides: 7. The CDR3 sequence: CASSASGSTNTQYF. The CDR3 nucleotides are TGTGCCAGTAGCGCTAGCGGGAGTACTAATACGCAGTATTTT. Together with reference TRBV19 and TRBJ2-3, the CDR3 gives the full variable domain: DGGITQSPKYLFRKEGQNVTLSCEQNLNHDAMYWYRQDPGQGLRLIYYSQIVNDFQKGDIAEGYSVSREKKESFPLTVTSAQKNPTAFYLCASSASGSTNTQYFGPGTRLTVL.

Only a few counts were recorded for this clone. The chain uses TRBV6-5 and TRBJ1-1, with a tentative D call TRBD1 (5 bases). Trimming stripped 7 bases from V and 2 bases from J, with 11 bases between. From germline, CDR1 is MNHEY and CDR2 SVGAGI. The CDR3 contains 13 residues. The chain's CDR3 is CASMGGINTEAFF. In DNA, the CDR3 is TGTGCCAGCATGGGGGGGATTAACACTGAAGCTTTCTTT.

This chain links TRBV6-5 with TRBJ2-7, with 9 bases aligning to TRBD2. Germline V gene lookup returns CDR1 MNHEY and CDR2 SVGAGI. The CDR3 is 14 residues long. The J segment lost 8 bases and the V segment lost 8 bases, leaving 13 bases of the junction unmatched. The CDR3 here is CASAPGLAASQQYF. As DNA, the CDR3 is TGTGCCAGCGCACCGGGACTAGCTGCGTCGCAGCAGTACTTC.